The entry below describes one T cell receptor (beta chain). In its sample, this clonotype was seen many times. Its target antigen remains unknown. Base qualities are missing; no much larger clone stands one base away. Library preparation employed 5' RACE. These reads were obtained on a NextSeq 500. In the TCR library protocol, a unique molecular identifier was attached to each TCR cDNA molecule so that PCR and sequencing errors could be corrected. On the study's bioinformatics: TCR identification, UMI-based error correction and CDR3 extraction were all carried out with Decombinator tools. TCRs above a frequency of 2 per 1,000, corresponding to the top 1% of the tumor frequency distribution, were defined as expanded. Rényi diversity was computed with the R vegan package after subsampling each repertoire 100 times to 5,000 TCRs. To build CDR3 similarity networks, amino acid triplet string-kernel similarity was used, and CDR3s were connected when their pairwise similarity was above 0.82. Starting from the raw public reads, TCRdb applied fastp trimming at Q25, assembled clones with MiXCR and retained in-frame beta chains. CDR3 protein sequences are deduplicated, and each keeps its most common genes and DNA. TCRdb's processing, not the authors' own work, is the source of the V and J calls. For this sample there are about 20,000 distinct CDR3 sequences; around 19% appear just once. The ten top clones hold around 15% of the sample.

Including cysteine and phenylalanine, the CDR3 has 13 amino acids. This entry keeps only the CDR3 DNA: 39 bases, framed from base 1. CDR1 and CDR2 were assigned from the germline V gene as SQVTM and ANQGSEA. V is shortened by 0 bases, J by 7 bases, and the region joining them spans 12 bases. Read against the paper, the sample's time point label means: sample taken at primary tumor resection. Without any cell sorting, TCR sequencing was performed on whole RNA extracted either from tumor and nontumor lung tissue or from cryopreserved PBMC samples. Donors were some 70 patients with early-stage, untreated non-small cell lung cancer from the lung TRACERx cohort. Only patients with enough RNA available from two or more tumor regions were chosen for TCR sequencing. This entry comes from a study of spatial heterogeneity in lung cancer (dated by TCRdb to the late 2010s). Broadly, across the study: Beta-chain transcripts were consistently detected in greater numbers than alpha-chain transcripts, which likely reflects a higher abundance of beta-chain transcripts. In the raw uncorrected reads, each unique combination of TCR and UMI appeared more than ten times on average. In non-small cell lung cancer, the study quantitatively compared TCR alpha and beta repertoires across several tumor regions, matched nontumor lung, and blood. The study linked features of the TCR repertoire to counts of nonsynonymous mutations, which were determined by whole-exome sequencing of tumor tissue. At surgery, some 200 tumor regions, around 64 matched nontumor lung samples and 50 to 60 PBMC samples were TCR-sequenced for both alpha and beta chains.

Here is what the overall study found, with its caveats: Ubiquitous expanded tumor TCRs were found in blood more often at tumor resection than at routine follow-up. Confirming at a functional level the hypothesis that regional TCRs recognize regional mutations was considered to require additional single-cell paired TCR alpha and beta sequencing.

This TCR came from a male donor with early-stage non-small cell lung cancer. The sample here was PBMCs, taken at surgery. Recombination joined TRBV29-1 with TRBJ2-5; a confident D gene designation cannot be given. The bases read TGCAGCGTTGAAGATCCTAGGGCGGCGACCCAGTACTTC. Its amino acids are CSVEDPRAATQYF.